This is a list of T cell receptor beta chains from one sample in a study of control samples from healthy donors and cancer patients. The data were produced by immunoSEQ multiplex PCR, yet TCRdb's version contains in-frame clones alone and is incomplete. This sample has around 79,000 clones, with over 85% found just once. Sequencing used PBMCs. The source of these receptors is a woman in her 40s with lung cancer. The CDR3 runs from the conserved cysteine through the conserved F or W. A D gene is named only where the DNA matches it firmly. The size field is filled for only some rows; it gives once, few, many or a size class.

V	D	size	J	DNA	CDR3
TRBV3-1/TRBV3-2	NA	NA	TRBJ2-1	TGTGCCAGCAGCCAATCCGGCGGGAATGAGCAGTTCTTC	CASSQSGGNEQFF
TRBV19	TRBD1	NA	TRBJ1-6	TGTGCCAGTAGTATATCGGGCAGGGGGAGTTCACCCCTCCACTTT	CASSISGRGSSPLHF
TRBV3-1/TRBV3-2	NA	NA	TRBJ2-7	TGTGCCAGCAGCCAGACGTGGAGGCAGCGCGAGCAGTACTTC	CASSQTWRQREQYF
TRBV6-5	TRBD1	NA	TRBJ1-6	TGTGCCAGCAGTTACGATGGGACAGCAAATTCACCCCTCCACTTT	CASSYDGTANSPLHF
TRBV27	NA	NA	TRBJ1-2	TGTGCCAGCTCCAACTTGATCGGGGGGGGCTATGGCTACACCTTC	CASSNLIGGGYGYTF
TRBV2	TRBD2	once	TRBJ2-2	TGTGCCAGCAGTGAATCGCGGGGGGGCGCCGGGGAGCTGTTTTTT	CASSESRGGAGELFF
TRBV18	NA	NA	TRBJ1-3	TGTGCCAGCTCACCAAATCAGGACACCATATATTTT	CASSPNQDTIYF
TRBV6-1	NA	NA	TRBJ1-5	TGTGCCAGCAGTGAAAGGGCTAGCAATCAGCCCCAGCATTTT	CASSERASNQPQHF
TRBV3-1/TRBV3-2	TRBD1	NA	TRBJ1-1	TGTGCCAGCAGCCACTGGACAGGGACCACTGAAGCTTTCTTT	CASSHWTGTTEAFF
TRBV19	TRBD1	once	TRBJ1-1	TGTGCCAGTAAGACAGGGACTGAAGCTTTCTTT	CASKTGTEAFF
TRBV3-1/TRBV3-2	TRBD1	NA	TRBJ1-5	TGTGCCAGCAGCCCGCGGACAGGAAATCAGCCCCAGCATTTT	CASSPRTGNQPQHF
TRBV5-1	NA	NA	TRBJ1-2	TGCGCCAGCAGATTAAGGGCAGGGACATCGTTAGCTAACTATGGCTACACCTTC	CASRLRAGTSLANYGYTF
TRBV10-1	NA	once	TRBJ1-2	TGCGCCAGCAGTGAGGCGAGGGCCAGGGCTGACTATGGCTACACCTTC	CASSEARARADYGYTF
TRBV6-6	TRBD2	NA	TRBJ2-7	TGTGCCAGCAGTCGGACTAGCGGTAGCTCCTACGAGCAGTACTTC	CASSRTSGSSYEQYF
TRBV7-9	NA	NA	TRBJ1-6	TGTGCCAGCAGCTTTGGACTGTCCCTTAATTCACCCCTCCACTTT	CASSFGLSLNSPLHF
TRBV6-5	TRBD1	NA	TRBJ1-3	TGTGCCAGCAGTTACTCCCGACAGGGTGGAAACACCATATATTTT	CASSYSRQGGNTIYF
TRBV10-2	NA	NA	TRBJ2-7	TGCGCCAGCAACTTCCCCGAGCAGTACTTC	CASNFPEQYF